This T cell receptor (beta chain) was captured in a study of blood T cell repertoires in COVID-19. Study information: Material from acute and convalescent COVID-19 was sourced from the United States, Italy and Spain. The analysed material was cDNA or gDNA that came from T cells, B-cell-depleted T cells, or PBMCs.

The germline CDR1 and CDR2 sequences are PRHDT and FYEKMQ (reference sequence). J was trimmed by 1 base and V by 8 bases; bases with no gene match: 9. The CDR3 is made up of 15 amino acids. Per the original methods: Nucleated cell counts were estimated from reference gene primer amplification. TCRdb keeps only in-frame clones here, not all; method: immunoSEQ multiplex PCR. V and J calls and clone size are those listed in that table; D and trimming were worked out from the DNA. The sample consists of approximately 190,000 clones, roughly 87% of them appearing once. The clonotype was recovered from a woman aged 40 to 50 with acute or convalescent COVID-19. The chain employs TRBV13 and TRBJ2-7; 9 bases fit TRBD1. The sequenced material came from peripheral blood. CDR3 nucleotides: TGTGCCAGCCGCCGGGACAGGGAACGGTCCTACGAGCAGTACTTC. It specifies CASRRDRERSYEQYF.